The clone carrying this T cell receptor beta chain was found a few times. The sample comes from a study of regulatory T cells in long-lasting Graves disease. Investigators prepared the TCR beta libraries by applying iRepertoire HTBI primers and Arm-PCR of CDR3 regions. TCRdb reanalysed the multiplex PCR reads using MiXCR and keeps one entry per CDR3 protein. This table has 360,000 or so distinct CDR3 sequences, 15% to 20% appearing once. V lost 6 bases to trimming and J lost 4 bases; unmatched junction nucleotides: 8. The CDR3 consists of 15 residues. Time point here: newly diagnosed GD, antithyroid drugs for less than 3 months. Scientists built the TCR library using RNA that was extracted from PBMCs. The same data also contributed to another study, on T cells in Graves' hyperthyroidism and ophthalmopathy.

V usage is TRBV12-3 or TRBV12-4 and J usage is TRBJ1-5; 8 bases match TRBD1. The input for sequencing was peripheral blood mononuclear cells (PBMCs), taken at new diagnosis, from a patient treated with antithyroid drugs. The TCR comes from a man between 40 and 49 years old with Graves disease. The CDR3 reads CASSRSGTGNQPQHF. The CDR3 DNA is TGTGCCAGCAGCCGATCCGGGACAGGTAATCAGCCCCAGCATTTT.